Each of the 7 T cell receptor beta chains below was sequenced from the same sample in a study of T cell repertoires in cytomegalovirus infection. TCRdb passed the reads through MiXCR, listing each CDR3 protein once. Here the sample spans a few hundred thousand distinct CDR3 sequences, around a sixth being singletons. Material: PBMCs. The receptors originated from a human donor in good health (CMV status not recorded). Some clones in this sample may be carry-over from other donors' samples.

The rearrangement joins TRBV25-1 to TRBJ1-2; D not certain. Between the trimmed V and J ends, which lost 4 bases and 5 bases, there was a span of 14 bases. The CDR3 contains 14 residues. CDR1 is MGHDK, CDR2 SYGVNS, per germline. The DNA for the CDR3 is TGTGCCAGCAGTGCGATCCCACAAGAATATGGCTACACCTTC. Amino acids: CASSAIPQEYGYTF.

In this sample, this clonotype turned up a few times. V usage is TRBV18 and J usage is TRBJ2-5, with a weak D call TRBD1 (6 bases). Germline V gene sequence: CDR1 KGHSH, CDR2 LQKENI. With 10 bases removed from V and 0 bases from J, the gap between germline ends came to 15 bases. This CDR3 spans 14 amino acids. The CDR3 nucleotides are TGTGCCAATTCCGGGACAAACGACCAAGAGACCCAGTACTTC. Translation: CANSGTNDQETQYF.

For this clonotype: The junction shows a germline mismatch at one end, possibly a read error. The rearrangement uses TRBV6-2 or TRBV6-3 and TRBJ1-1, with D maybe TRBD1 (6 bases). The CDR3 has 13 amino acids. Germline assignment: CDR1 MNHEY and CDR2 SVGEGT. The CDR3: CASSEWDTGEAFF. The CDR3 nucleotides are TGTGCCAGCAGCGAGTGGGACACCGGTGAAGCCTTCTTT.

This clonotype was found many times. J is TRBJ1-4 and V is TRBV28, with D unclear. The germline gives CDR1 MDHEN, CDR2 SYDVKM. V was trimmed by 6 bases and J by 7 bases, leaving 12 bases between them. This CDR3 contains 13 residues. DNA of the CDR3: TGTGCCAGCAGACAATCCGGGGTTGAAAAACTGTTTTTT. This sequence encodes CASRQSGVEKLFF.

This clonotype appeared a few times. V gene TRBV7-8 combines with J gene TRBJ2-1; TRBD2 matches at 13 bases. This CDR3 has 15 residues. V dropped 5 bases and J dropped 9; count of bases not matched to a gene: 7. Germline CDR1 is SGHVS and CDR2 is FQNEAQ. CDR3 protein: CASSGTSGAGGEQFF. CDR3 coding DNA: TGTGCCAGCAGCGGGACTAGCGGGGCCGGGGGTGAGCAGTTCTTC.

This clonotype appeared a few times. The chain couples TRBV20-1 to TRBJ1-5; tentatively, D is TRBD1 (5 bases). The V and J ends lost 3 bases and 6 bases respectively, with 15 bases between them. CDR1 DFQATT and CDR2 SNEGSKA come from the germline V gene (reference sequence). The CDR3 consists of 14 residues. The CDR3 nucleotides read TGCAGTGCTAGTAATCAGGGAGATGGTCAGCCCCAGCATTTT. The encoded protein is CSASNQGDGQPQHF.

This clonotype was detected many times. The rearrangement uses TRBV7-2 and TRBJ2-5; D is unclear. V was shortened by 5 bases and J by 5 bases, with 12 bases between the two germline ends. The CDR3 length is 13 residues. The germline V gene encodes CDR1 SGHTA and CDR2 FQGNSA. The CDR3 DNA is TGTGCCAGCAGCCTGTCGGTCAGTGAGACCCAGTACTTC. Its protein product is CASSLSVSETQYF.